The following is a T cell receptor beta chain sequence with its context. The target antigen is unknown. Here immunoSEQ multiplex PCR was the method, and the copy in TCRdb shows in-frame clones only, minus some. Here the sample spans more than 140,000 clones, about nine tenths being singletons. The CDR3 is 11 amino acids. Per germline, CDR1 MNHEY and CDR2 SMNVEV (reference sequence). Trimming took 2 bases from V and 8 from J, leaving 4 bases between them. This sample stems from a study of T cell responses to AZD1222 COVID-19 vaccine. Findings of the study overall: No day 14 peak samples; only post-peak repertoires were characterized.

The gene calls are TRBV27 and TRBJ2-1, with D unresolved. The sequence was collected from an adult in good health. This specimen was peripheral blood, taken on day 0 of AZD1222 vaccination. CDR3 loop: CASSLSHEQFF. The CDR3 DNA follows: TGTGCCAGCAGTTTAAGTCATGAGCAGTTCTTC.